Following are 11 T cell receptor beta chains from one sample sequenced in a study of patients and donors after allogeneic stem cell transplantation. MiXCR, applied by TCRdb to the RT-PCR reads, yields one record per CDR3 protein. The sample contains about 150,000 distinct CDR3 sequences, about a third of which appear only once. The sample comprised blood, either unsorted or a sorted T cell fraction (not recorded which). These receptors all come from a human donor who was either an allogeneic HSCT recipient or a stem cell or donor lymphocyte infusion donor (not recorded which). It is not recorded whose cells these are; they may come from a transplant donor.

This clonotype has only a few counts. V is TRBV6-5 and J is TRBJ1-2; 8 bases are shared with TRBD1. Germline V gives CDR1 MNHEY, CDR2 SVGAGI. This CDR3 contains 17 residues. J lost 4 bases, V lost 6 bases, and 16 bases had no gene match. The CDR3 DNA reads TGTGCCAGCAGCCCAAACCCGGACAGGGTTTCGGTCTATGGCTACACCTTC. It specifies CASSPNPDRVSVYGYTF.

The J gene is TRBJ1-2, the V gene TRBV6-5; 11 nucleotides line up with TRBD1. CDR1 and CDR2 (germline): MNHEY, SVGAGI. J was trimmed by 6 bases and V by 5 bases; bases with no gene match: 5. This CDR3 has 14 amino acids. CDR3 region: CASSRDRGGHGYTF. CDR3 sequence (DNA): TGTGCCAGCAGTCGGGACAGGGGGGGGCATGGCTACACCTTC.

This clonotype was observed a handful of times. The chain combines TRBV6-2 or TRBV6-3 with TRBJ1-1; 10 positions agree with TRBD1. Germline V gene data show CDR1 as MNHEY and CDR2 as SVGEGT. The CDR3 spans 16 residues. Unmatched junction bases numbered 10, after V lost 6 bases and J lost 3 bases. The CDR3 DNA reads TGTGCCAGCAGCCGCGGACAGGGGGTAAAGTACACTGAAGCTTTCTTT. Its protein is CASSRGQGVKYTEAFF.

The V call is TRBV10-3, the J call TRBJ2-7; TRBD2 matches 13 bases. CDR3 length: 16 amino acids. Germline V gene data show CDR1 as ENHRY and CDR2 as SYGVKD. With V trimmed by 4 bases and J by 0 bases, 3 bases remained unmatched. This chain's CDR3 is CAISGWTSGGSYEQYF. The CDR3 bases are TGTGCCATCAGTGGATGGACTAGCGGGGGCTCCTACGAGCAGTACTTC.

The chain joins TRBV9 to TRBJ1-1, with a tentative D call TRBD1 (6 bases). This CDR3 is built from 14 residues. Germline-derived CDR1 and CDR2 are SGDLS and YYNGEE. Trimming took off 0 bases at V and 5 bases at J, with 11 bases between the two ends. The CDR3 region is CASSVEGGGTEAFF. As DNA, the CDR3 is TGTGCCAGCAGCGTAGAGGGGGGAGGGACTGAAGCTTTCTTT.

Only a few counts were recorded for this clonotype. The CDR3 region has the DNA TGTGCCAGCAGTCTACAGGGATTTGGAAACACCATATATTTT. It translates to CASSLQGFGNTIYF. The chain has TRBV5-6 and TRBJ1-3; D perhaps matches TRBD1 (6 bases). Looked up from germline, CDR1 is SGHDT and CDR2 is YYEEEE. V lost 5 bases to trimming and J lost 3 bases, with 12 bases between them. The CDR3 runs to 14 residues.

The chain uses TRBV28 and TRBJ1-5; D remains ambiguous. Trimming stripped 6 bases from V and 7 bases from J, with 22 bases between. The CDR3 contains 16 residues. Germline V lookup: CDR1 MDHEN, CDR2 SYDVKM. The chain's CDR3 is CASSPTLINRIQPQHF. CDR3 nucleotide sequence: TGTGCCAGCAGCCCGACTCTAATCAACCGTATACAGCCCCAGCATTTT.

This clonotype was counted between two and nine times. The chain links TRBV6-1 to TRBJ1-2, with 8 positions matching TRBD1. V shed 5 bases, J shed 7 bases, and the junction held 9 bases outside the gene matches. CDR3 length: 14 amino acids. From germline, CDR1 is MNHNS and CDR2 SASEGT. The CDR3 region is CASSPTTGGTGYTF. CDR3 bases: TGTGCCAGCAGTCCGACTACAGGGGGTACTGGCTACACCTTC.

This chain connects TRBV10-3 to TRBJ2-5; the D is unclear. The CDR3 has 12 amino acids. The germline V gene encodes CDR1 ENHRY and CDR2 SYGVKD. The V gene lost 8 bases and the J gene lost 4 bases, with 11 bases spanning the gap. The CDR3 here is CAIGFPGETQYF. The CDR3 DNA follows: TGTGCCATCGGATTTCCCGGAGAGACCCAGTACTTC.

The genes are TRBV20-1 and TRBJ2-1; TRBD1 or TRBD2 may be the D gene (7 bases each). This CDR3 is 15 amino acids long. V lost 6 bases to trimming and J lost 4 bases, with 19 bases between them. Per germline, CDR1 DFQATT and CDR2 SNEGSKA (reference sequence). CDR3 nucleotide sequence: TGCAGTGCCCCCAATCTCAGGGGGGGATACAATGAGCAGTTCTTC. Its translation: CSAPNLRGGYNEQFF.

This chain links TRBV30 with TRBJ2-3; tentative D call: TRBD1 (5 bases). Between the trimmed V and J ends, which lost 2 bases and 6 bases, there was a span of 15 bases. The CDR3 is 14 residues long. Germline V gene sequence: CDR1 GTSNPN, CDR2 SVGIG (reference sequence). The CDR3 here is CAWSRQSFIDTQYF. DNA for the CDR3: TGTGCCTGGAGTCGACAGTCGTTTATCGATACGCAGTATTTT.